These 8 T cell receptor beta chains came from one sample sequenced in a study of T cell responses to AZD1222 COVID-19 vaccine. Profiled with immunoSEQ multiplex PCR; TCRdb holds only in-frame clones, not every one. The sample includes 150,000 to 180,000 clones, over 85% of them seen just once. Sequenced material: peripheral blood, taken on day 0 of AZD1222 vaccination. These receptors were taken from an adult in good health.

The chain joins TRBV10-2 to TRBJ1-6; D is ambiguous. CDR3 length: 13 residues. The V end was cut by 5 bases, the J end by 7 bases, with 9 bases between. Germline values: CDR1 WSHSY, CDR2 SAAADI. The DNA of the CDR3 is TGCGCCAGCAGTCATTCCCTCAATTCACCCCTCCACTTT. Translation: CASSHSLNSPLHF.

This clone was observed a handful of times. The rearrangement uses TRBV11-3 and TRBJ2-2, with D possibly matching TRBD1 (6 bases). This CDR3 comprises 17 residues. V lost 4 bases, J lost 6 bases, and 21 bases lay in between. CDR1 and CDR2 from the germline V gene are SGHNT and YENEEA. CDR3 amino acids: CASSSEGQIRGSGELFF. The CDR3 DNA follows: TGTGCCAGCAGCTCTGAGGGACAAATCCGCGGATCCGGGGAGCTGTTTTTT.

This clone is a singleton in its sample. The chain has TRBV6-4 and TRBJ2-7; 8 bases are shared with TRBD2. CDR1 and CDR2 (germline): MRHNA, SNTAGT. This CDR3 has 18 amino acids. Trimming removed 5 bases from V and 6 bases from J; junction bases left unmatched: 21. CDR3 sequence (DNA): TGTGCCAGCAGTAAAAGACGGGGGGGAGCGGCTAGGGGACCCGAGCAGTACTTC. Protein product: CASSKRRGGAARGPEQYF.

The rearrangement uses TRBV2 and TRBJ1-1; a weak D match, TRBD1 (5 bases). CDR3 length equals 13 residues. In germline, CDR1 is SNHLY, CDR2 FYNNEI. V was shortened by 4 bases and J by 6 bases, with 12 bases between the two germline ends. CDR3 sequence: CASSGPGVAEAFF. Written as DNA, the CDR3 is TGTGCCAGCAGTGGCCCGGGGGTTGCTGAAGCTTTCTTT.

This clone appeared a single time. The V call is TRBV5-4, the J call TRBJ2-3, with D perhaps assigned TRBD1 or TRBD2 (5 bases each). The V gene lost 4 bases and the J gene lost 1 base, with 10 bases spanning the gap. This CDR3 has 14 amino acids. The germline V gene encodes CDR1 SGHNT and CDR2 YYREEE (reference sequence). CDR3 DNA sequence: TGTGCCAGCAGCGAACGGGACGGCACAGATACGCAGTATTTT. It is translated as CASSERDGTDTQYF.

The chain combines TRBV7-2 with TRBJ1-5; 7 nucleotides line up with TRBD1. This CDR3 is built from 15 residues. Germline assignment: CDR1 SGHTA and CDR2 FQGNSA. V shed 2 bases and J 2 bases; nucleotides not matched to a gene: 3. The CDR3 protein is CASSLNTGGNQPQHF. The CDR3 DNA follows: TGTGCCAGCAGCTTAAATACAGGGGGCAATCAGCCCCAGCATTTT.

V usage is TRBV24-1 and J usage is TRBJ1-2; maybe TRBD1 (6 bases). The ends were cut back, 6 bases at V and 4 bases at J, with 8 bases in the middle. This CDR3 is 12 amino acids long. Germline CDR1 and CDR2: KGHDR and SFDVKD. CDR3 nucleotide sequence: TGTGCCACCAGTACAGGGCCCTATGGCTACACCTTC. It is translated as CATSTGPYGYTF.

The CDR3 is CASSSPSNSPLHF. The CDR3 nucleotides are TGTGCCAGCAGTTCCCCATCCAATTCACCCCTCCACTTT. This chain links TRBV28 with TRBJ1-6; unclear D gene. The V end was cut by 4 bases, the J end by 7 bases, with 8 bases between. The CDR3 consists of 13 residues. Germline loops: CDR1 MDHEN, CDR2 SYDVKM.